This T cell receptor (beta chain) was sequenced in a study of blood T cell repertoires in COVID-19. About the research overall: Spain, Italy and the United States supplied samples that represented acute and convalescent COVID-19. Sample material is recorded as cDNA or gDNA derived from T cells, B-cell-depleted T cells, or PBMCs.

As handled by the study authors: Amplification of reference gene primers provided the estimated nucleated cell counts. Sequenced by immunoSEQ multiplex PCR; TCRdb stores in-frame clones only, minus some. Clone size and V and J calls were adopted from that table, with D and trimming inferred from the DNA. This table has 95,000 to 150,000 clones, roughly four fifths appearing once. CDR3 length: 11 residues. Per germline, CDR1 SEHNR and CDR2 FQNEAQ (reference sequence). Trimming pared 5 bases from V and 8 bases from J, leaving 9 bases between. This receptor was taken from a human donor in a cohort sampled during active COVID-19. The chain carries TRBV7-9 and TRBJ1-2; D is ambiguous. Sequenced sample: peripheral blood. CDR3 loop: CASSAGGGYTF. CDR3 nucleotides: TGTGCCAGCAGCGCGGGTGGCGGCTACACCTTC.